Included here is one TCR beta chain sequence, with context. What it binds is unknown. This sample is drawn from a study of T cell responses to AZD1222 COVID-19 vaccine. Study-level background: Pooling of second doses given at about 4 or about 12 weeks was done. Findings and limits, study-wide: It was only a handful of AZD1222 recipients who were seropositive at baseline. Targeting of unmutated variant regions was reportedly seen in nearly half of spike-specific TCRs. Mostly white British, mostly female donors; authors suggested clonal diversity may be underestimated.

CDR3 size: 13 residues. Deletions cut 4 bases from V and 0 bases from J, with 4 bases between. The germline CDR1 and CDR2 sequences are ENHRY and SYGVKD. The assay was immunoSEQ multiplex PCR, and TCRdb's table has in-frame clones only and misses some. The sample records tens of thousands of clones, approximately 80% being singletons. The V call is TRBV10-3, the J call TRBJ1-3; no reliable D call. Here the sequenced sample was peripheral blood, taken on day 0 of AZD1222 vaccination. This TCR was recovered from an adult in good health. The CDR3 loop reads CAISADSGNTIYF. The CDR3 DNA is TGTGCCATCAGTGCAGACTCTGGAAACACCATATATTTT.